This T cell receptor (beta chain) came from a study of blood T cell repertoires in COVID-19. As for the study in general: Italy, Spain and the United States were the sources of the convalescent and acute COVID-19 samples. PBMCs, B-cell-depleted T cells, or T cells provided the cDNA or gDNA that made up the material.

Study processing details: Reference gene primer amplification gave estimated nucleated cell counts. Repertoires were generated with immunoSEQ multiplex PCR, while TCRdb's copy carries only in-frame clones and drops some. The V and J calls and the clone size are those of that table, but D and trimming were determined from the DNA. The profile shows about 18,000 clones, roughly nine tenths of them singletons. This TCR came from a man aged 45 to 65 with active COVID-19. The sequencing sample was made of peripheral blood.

CDR3 DNA: TGTGCCAGCAGCTCGCGACAGGGGGCGAGGGGGACTGAAGCTTTCTTT. Amino acid sequence: CASSSRQGARGTEAFF. The V and J genes are TRBV13 and TRBJ1-1; TRBD1 aligns across 10 bases. The V segment lost 4 bases and the J segment 5 bases; nucleotides outside the gene matches: 10. Germline CDR1 is PRHDT and CDR2 is FYEKMQ (reference sequence). The length of the CDR3 is 16 residues. Combining the CDR3 with reference TRBV13 and TRBJ1-1 gives the whole variable domain AAGVIQSPRHLIKEKRETATLKCYPIPRHDTVYWYQQGPGQDPQFLISFYEKMQSDKGSIPDRFSAQQFSDYHSELNMSSLELGDSALYFCASSSRQGARGTEAFFGQGTRLTVV.